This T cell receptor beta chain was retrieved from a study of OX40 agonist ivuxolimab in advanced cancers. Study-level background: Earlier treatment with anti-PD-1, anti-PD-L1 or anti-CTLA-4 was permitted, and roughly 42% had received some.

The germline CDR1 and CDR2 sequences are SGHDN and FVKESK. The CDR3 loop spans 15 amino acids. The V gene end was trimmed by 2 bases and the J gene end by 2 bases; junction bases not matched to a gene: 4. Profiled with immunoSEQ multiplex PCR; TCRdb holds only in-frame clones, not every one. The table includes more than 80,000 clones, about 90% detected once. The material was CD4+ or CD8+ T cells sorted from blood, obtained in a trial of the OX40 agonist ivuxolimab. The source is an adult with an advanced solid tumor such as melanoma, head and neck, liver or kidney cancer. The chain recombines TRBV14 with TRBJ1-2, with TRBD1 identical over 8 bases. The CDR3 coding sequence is TGTGCCAGCAGCCAACTGACAGGGGCAAACTATGGCTACACCTTC. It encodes CASSQLTGANYGYTF.